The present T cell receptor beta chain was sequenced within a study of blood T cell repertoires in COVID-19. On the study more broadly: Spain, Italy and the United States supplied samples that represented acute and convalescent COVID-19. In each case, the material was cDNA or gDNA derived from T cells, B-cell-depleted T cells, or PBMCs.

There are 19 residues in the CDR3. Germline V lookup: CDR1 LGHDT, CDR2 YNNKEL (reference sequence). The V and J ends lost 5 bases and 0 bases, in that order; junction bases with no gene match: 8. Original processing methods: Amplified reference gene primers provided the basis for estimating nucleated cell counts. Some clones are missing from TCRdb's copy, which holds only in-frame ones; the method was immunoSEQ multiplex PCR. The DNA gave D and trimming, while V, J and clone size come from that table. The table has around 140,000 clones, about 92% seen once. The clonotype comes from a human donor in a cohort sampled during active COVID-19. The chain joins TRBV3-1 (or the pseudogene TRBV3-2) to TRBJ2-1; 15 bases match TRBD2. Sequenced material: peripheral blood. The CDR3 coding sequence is TGTGCCAGCAGCAGCTTAGGACTAGCGGGGGGGCACTCCTACAATGAGCAGTTCTTC. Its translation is CASSSLGLAGGHSYNEQFF.